The source of this TCR beta chain is a study of blood T cell repertoires in COVID-19. In the original processing: Amplified reference gene primers provided the basis for estimating nucleated cell counts. Using immunoSEQ multiplex PCR, the repertoire was profiled, and TCRdb retains in-frame clones only, with some absent. Clonal size and the V and J genes are those of that table, whereas D and trimming came from the DNA. Seen here are 270,000 or so clones, around nine tenths observed once, and the top ten hold roughly 0.92%. The J segment lost 11 bases and the V segment lost 3 bases, leaving 0 bases of the junction unmatched. The CDR3 has 11 residues. Germline-derived CDR1 and CDR2 are LGHDT and YNNKEL (reference sequence).

What was sequenced was peripheral blood. The chain combines TRBV3-1 (or the pseudogene TRBV3-2) with TRBJ2-4; 8 nucleotides agree with TRBD1. This sequence originates from a woman aged 40 to 50 who had recovered from COVID-19. The CDR3 DNA is TGTGCCAGCAGCCAGACAGGGGTTCAGTACTTC. It codes for CASSQTGVQYF.